These 14 T cell receptor beta chains originate from one sample sequenced in a study of HIV-infected children after antiretroviral therapy interruption. The TCR library was built from RNA with a 3' RACE protocol and unique molecular identifiers. TCRdb re-derived calls from the 3' RACE reads in MiXCR, one entry per CDR3 protein. The table lists around 47,000 distinct CDR3 sequences, approximately 4% of them singletons. The treatment here: PENTA 11 planned treatment interruption arm or continuous ART arm. Sequenced here: CD45RA+ CD4+ T cells from PBMCs, pooled from several time points, sampled from a donor given antiretroviral therapy, either interrupted or continuous. Subset: naive CD4+ CD45RA+ CD45RO- T cells. Receptors were obtained from a pool of human donors with HIV.

This clonotype was detected ten times or more. The genes are TRBV5-1 and TRBJ2-1; 7 bases align to TRBD1. Per germline, CDR1 SGHRS and CDR2 YFSETQ. The length of the CDR3 is 18 residues. After removal of 5 bases from V and 9 bases from J, the junction contained 23 bases not matched to a gene. The CDR3: CASSLAHPGQPLWGEQFF. Here the CDR3 DNA reads TGCGCCAGCAGTCTTGCCCATCCGGGACAGCCCCTTTGGGGTGAGCAGTTCTTC.

By share, this clonotype ranks as medium-sized. The junction departs from germline at one end; a sequencing error may be responsible. V is TRBV19 and J is TRBJ1-4; 9 bases fit TRBD1. The germline V gene has CDR1 LNHDA and CDR2 SQIVND (reference sequence). CDR3 length: 13 amino acids. The CDR3 coding sequence is TGTGCCAGCAGCGGACAGGGGAACGAAAGATTATTTTTC. Its protein is CASSGQGNERLFF.

This clonotype was counted many times. The chain recombines TRBV19 with TRBJ1-4, with no clear D. The CDR3 has 15 residues. Between the trimmed V and J ends, which lost 3 bases and 4 bases, there was a span of 12 bases. In germline, CDR1 is LNHDA, CDR2 SQIVND (reference sequence). The CDR3 spells CASSMVGASNEKLFF. The CDR3 DNA reads TGTGCCAGTAGTATGGTGGGCGCGAGTAATGAAAAACTGTTTTTT.

This clonotype was seen many times. The V gene is TRBV7-2, the J gene TRBJ2-3; D is unclear. V was cut by 7 bases and J by 9 bases, with 14 bases left in between. CDR3 length: 12 residues. Per the germline V gene, CDR1 is SGHTA and CDR2 is FQGNSA. The CDR3 DNA follows: TGTGCCAGCAATCACGTGCTGGGGACGCAGTATTTT. Translating gives CASNHVLGTQYF.

At least ten counts were recorded for this clonotype. The chain combines TRBV2 with TRBJ1-1; TRBD1 aligns across 8 bases. CDR1 and CDR2 (germline): SNHLY, FYNNEI. This CDR3 contains 13 residues. The V segment lost 6 bases and the J segment 2 bases; nucleotides outside the gene matches: 2. Here the CDR3 reads CASRGQVNTEAFF. The CDR3 coding sequence is TGTGCCAGCAGGGGACAGGTAAACACTGAAGCTTTCTTT.

This clonotype was detected only a few times. This chain joins TRBV28 and TRBJ2-7, with unresolved D. Trimming removed 8 bases at V and 4 bases at J, with 12 bases between. This CDR3 comprises 12 residues. CDR1 is MDHEN, CDR2 SYDVKM, per germline. The CDR3 nucleotides are TGTGCCAGCCAAGCAAAAGGTTACGAGCAGTACTTC. As protein: CASQAKGYEQYF. Looking up the rest from reference TRBV28 and TRBJ2-7 gives the full variable domain: DVKVTQSSRYLVKRTGEKVFLECVQDMDHENMFWYRQDPGLGLRLIYFSYDVKMKEKGDIPEGYSVSREKKERFSLILESASTNQTSMYLCASQAKGYEQYFGPGTRLTVT.

In this sample, this clonotype turned up many times. This chain joins TRBV6-5 and TRBJ2-1; possibly TRBD1 for D (6 bases). This CDR3 spans 13 amino acids. V lost 6 bases, J lost 4 bases, and 10 bases lay in between. Germline CDR1 MNHEY, CDR2 SVGAGI. The CDR3 coding sequence is TGTGCCAGCAGCCTGACAGGATACAATGAGCAGTTCTTC. Protein sequence: CASSLTGYNEQFF.

This clonotype has ten or more counts. The J gene is TRBJ1-1, the V gene TRBV7-2; no reliable D call. V lost 2 bases and J 0 bases, leaving 4 bases between the germline ends. The CDR3 has 13 residues. Looked up from germline, CDR1 is SGHTA and CDR2 is FQGNSA. CDR3 loop: CASSLSVNTEAFF. The DNA for the CDR3 is TGTGCCAGCAGCTTATCAGTGAACACTGAAGCTTTCTTT.

This clonotype was counted only a few times. CDR3 residues: CSVETQPNQPQHF. The CDR3 DNA reads as TGCAGCGTTGAGACGCAACCCAATCAGCCCCAGCATTTT. The rearrangement links TRBV29-1 to TRBJ1-5; D unclear. Trimming stripped 3 bases from V and 3 bases from J, with 9 bases between. Germline CDR1 SQVTM, CDR2 ANQGSEA. This CDR3 has 13 amino acids.

At least ten counts were recorded for this clonotype. The chain has TRBV3-1 and TRBJ1-2, with D unclear. The CDR3 runs to 15 residues. The germline CDR1 and CDR2 sequences are LGHDT and YNNKEL (reference sequence). Trimming stripped 1 base from V and 4 bases from J, with 13 bases between. The DNA for the CDR3 is TGTGCCAGCAGCCAAGGATCGGCGCTCGGCTATGGCTACACCTTC. Its protein is CASSQGSALGYGYTF.

This clonotype was detected many times. The rearrangement joins TRBV6-4 to TRBJ2-1, with D perhaps TRBD2 (5 bases). V dropped 3 bases and J dropped 7 bases, with 16 bases sitting between them. This CDR3 region has 15 residues. The V gene's germline CDR1 is MRHNA and CDR2 SNTAGT. As DNA, the CDR3 is TGTGCCAGCAGTGAGGTCGGACTTGTAGGGAATGAGCAGTTCTTC. Amino acids: CASSEVGLVGNEQFF.

This chain uses TRBV5-8 with TRBJ2-1; D is possibly TRBD1 (6 bases). This CDR3 spans 14 amino acids. Germline assignment: CDR1 SGHTS and CDR2 YDEGEE. The ends were cut back, 7 bases at V and 5 bases at J, with 16 bases in the middle. The CDR3 loop reads CASLKGQINNEQFF. The CDR3 coding sequence is TGTGCCAGCTTGAAGGGACAAATAAACAATGAGCAGTTCTTC.

This clonotype was seen many times. Its ends do not fully match the called genes, so a read error is possible. The J gene is TRBJ2-3, the V gene TRBV10-3, with D perhaps TRBD1 or TRBD2 (5 bases each). CDR1 ENHRY and CDR2 SYGVKD come from the germline V gene. The CDR3 loop spans 9 amino acids. The CDR3 protein is CASGDARDF. The CDR3 region has the DNA TGTGCCAGCGGTGATGCAAGGGACTTT.

This clonotype was counted ten times or more. V and J are TRBV19 and TRBJ1-4; 7 bases align to TRBD1. The CDR3 loop spans 14 amino acids. V was clipped by 11 bases and J by 3 bases; unmatched bases: 9. Germline V gives CDR1 LNHDA, CDR2 SQIVND (reference sequence). The CDR3 nucleotides read TGTGCCTCGACACAGGGGATGGCTAATGAAAAACTGTTTTTT. As protein: CASTQGMANEKLFF.